The 27 T cell receptor beta chains listed next were all sequenced from one sample in a study of shared clonotypes between healthy human individuals. Only in-frame clones appear in the TCRdb table, and some are missing; sequencing was by immunoSEQ multiplex PCR. The sample lists some 1,900,000 clones, 85% to 95% occurring once. Naivety among CD8 cells was defined by CD45RO negativity and positive CCR7 selection, thereby excluding terminally differentiated effector memory CD45RA+ cells. Sequencing used naive CD8+ T cells sorted from blood. The source is a man aged 18 to 29 in good health.

Only a few counts were recorded for this clone. The chain has TRBV10-1 and TRBJ1-3; D is ambiguous. The CDR3 contains 10 residues. The V end lost 4 bases, the J end lost 8 bases, and 3 bases lay between the germline ends. Germline V CDR1 and CDR2: WNHNN, SYGVQD (reference sequence). The CDR3 region is CASSGYTIYF. CDR3 nucleotides: TGCGCCAGCAGTGGGTACACCATATATTTT.

This clone has a single count. The chain links TRBV4-1 to TRBJ1-1, with TRBD1 as a possible D gene (5 bases). V dropped 0 bases and J dropped 3 bases, with 20 bases sitting between them. The germline V gene encodes CDR1 MGHRA and CDR2 YSYEKL. The CDR3 is made up of 18 amino acids. The CDR3 loop is CASSQDPSWGYGDTEAFF. In DNA form, the CDR3 reads TGCGCCAGCAGCCAAGATCCCTCCTGGGGGTATGGGGACACTGAAGCTTTCTTT.

CDR3 amino acids: CASGAGGFPYNEQFF. The CDR3 DNA is TGTGCCAGCGGTGCCGGGGGGTTCCCCTACAATGAGCAGTTCTTC. The chain carries TRBV6-5 and TRBJ2-1; 7 nucleotides match TRBD2. Germline CDR1 reads MNHEY; CDR2 reads SVGAGI. The CDR3 spans 15 residues. With V trimmed by 8 bases and J by 2 bases, 9 bases remained unmatched.

V gene TRBV6-5 combines with J gene TRBJ2-7, with D perhaps matching TRBD1 (6 bases). Germline values: CDR1 MNHEY, CDR2 SVGAGI. The ends were cut back, 3 bases at V and 2 bases at J, with 14 bases in the middle. The CDR3 covers 15 residues. CDR3 sequence: CASSYYGDNAYEQYF. The CDR3 nucleotides are TGTGCCAGCAGTTATTACGGGGACAACGCCTACGAGCAGTACTTC.

In nucleotides, the CDR3 is TGTGCCAGTCAACTAGCGCCGGAGGCTCCCTACGAGCAGTACTTC. Protein product: CASQLAPEAPYEQYF. The chain uses TRBV9 and TRBJ2-7, with 7 nucleotides matching TRBD2. V lost 8 bases to trimming and J lost 2 bases; unmatched junction nucleotides: 13. In germline, CDR1 is SGDLS, CDR2 YYNGEE. The CDR3 is 15 residues long.

The chain combines TRBV10-3 with TRBJ2-1; tentatively, D is TRBD1 or TRBD2 (5 bases each). CDR3 length: 14 amino acids. The germline CDR1 and CDR2 sequences are ENHRY and SYGVKD. V was shortened by 3 bases and J by 6 bases, with 12 bases between the two germline ends. The CDR3 nucleotides read TGTGCCATCAGTGACGAGGGTAGGGGCAATGAGCAGTTCTTC. Amino acid sequence: CAISDEGRGNEQFF.

This clone was recorded a few times. The V call is TRBV19, the J call TRBJ1-1; D remains ambiguous. Between the trimmed V and J ends, which lost 5 bases and 1 base, there was a span of 8 bases. There are 13 residues in the CDR3. Germline V CDR1 and CDR2: LNHDA, SQIVND (reference sequence). As DNA, the CDR3 is TGTGCCAGTAGTGTAACACCGAACACTGAAGCTTTCTTT. Its protein is CASSVTPNTEAFF.

This chain uses TRBV6-1 with TRBJ2-7; TRBD2 matches 10 bases. After removal of 2 bases from V and 8 bases from J, the junction contained 27 bases not matched to a gene. This CDR3 contains 21 residues. CDR1 and CDR2 from the germline V gene are MNHNS and SASEGT. The CDR3 spells CASSETPGQGVVAGGVWQQYF. CDR3 nucleotide sequence: TGTGCCAGCAGTGAAACACCGGGACAAGGGGTAGTAGCGGGAGGAGTCTGGCAGCAGTACTTC.

Note on this clone: Other DNA sequences in this specimen translate into the identical CDR3. The genes are TRBV5-1 and TRBJ1-5; 7 bases fit TRBD1. Germline V gene data show CDR1 as SGHRS and CDR2 as YFSETQ. The CDR3 sequence is 15 residues long. The J segment lost 0 bases and the V segment lost 5 bases, leaving 5 bases of the junction unmatched. This CDR3 reads CASSLAGGSNQPQHF. CDR3 nucleotides: TGCGCCAGCAGTCTGGCAGGGGGTAGCAATCAGCCCCAGCATTTT.

The chain joins TRBV2 to TRBJ2-6; D tentatively reads TRBD1 or TRBD2 (6 bases each). The CDR3 is 16 residues long. Trimming removed 0 bases at V and 4 bases at J, with 10 bases between. The V gene's germline CDR1 is SNHLY and CDR2 FYNNEI. The CDR3 here is CASSEATGAGANVLTF. The DNA for the CDR3 is TGTGCCAGCAGTGAAGCGACGGGGGCAGGGGCCAACGTCCTGACTTTC.

The chain uses TRBV27 and TRBJ1-2, with D perhaps matching TRBD1 (6 bases). The germline V gene has CDR1 MNHEY and CDR2 SMNVEV (reference sequence). The CDR3 spans 15 residues. The V and J ends lost 2 bases and 3 bases respectively, with 13 bases between them. Written as DNA, the CDR3 is TGTGCCAGCAGTTTAGGGGCAGGGGACTACTATGGCTACACCTTC. It encodes CASSLGAGDYYGYTF.

The V call is TRBV6-5, the J call TRBJ2-3; 8 bases agree with TRBD2. CDR1 is MNHEY and CDR2 is SVGAGI in the germline V gene. This CDR3 has 14 residues. Losses at the gene ends were 6 bases for V and 4 bases for J; bases not matched to a gene: 6. The DNA of the CDR3 is TGTGCCAGCAGCCCGACTAGCGAGGCAGATACGCAGTATTTT. Translation: CASSPTSEADTQYF.

This chain uses TRBV11-1 with TRBJ2-1, with D maybe TRBD1 (6 bases). V was cut by 6 bases and J by 8 bases, with 17 bases left in between. Germline CDR1 reads SGHAT; CDR2 reads FQDESV (reference sequence). This CDR3 is built from 14 residues. The DNA for the CDR3 is TGTGCCAGCAGGGAAACAGGGAGCTCTTATGAGCAGTTCTTC. This gives the protein CASRETGSSYEQFF.

CDR3 sequence reads: CASSQTGTRDYEQYF. Here the CDR3 DNA reads TGCGCCAGCAGCCAAACCGGGACTAGAGACTACGAGCAGTACTTC. The chain joins TRBV4-1 to TRBJ2-7; 8 nucleotides agree with TRBD2. Germline trimming cut 2 bases from V and 3 bases from J; bases unmatched to any gene: 6. The CDR3 runs to 15 residues. Germline CDR1 reads MGHRA; CDR2 reads YSYEKL.

The chain couples TRBV6-1 to TRBJ2-7; 8 bases align to TRBD1. Trimming at V came to 1 base and at J to 7 bases, leaving 15 bases not matched to a gene. Per germline, CDR1 MNHNS and CDR2 SASEGT. The CDR3 runs 17 residues. The CDR3 spells CASSEGSPGTGREEQYF. The CDR3, as DNA: TGTGCCAGCAGTGAAGGCTCTCCCGGGACAGGCAGGGAGGAGCAGTACTTC.

The rearrangement uses TRBV29-1 and TRBJ1-1; 7 positions match TRBD1. Germline loops: CDR1 SQVTM, CDR2 ANQGSEA. The V segment lost 5 bases and the J segment 1 base; nucleotides outside the gene matches: 10. This CDR3 region has 15 residues. The CDR3 coding sequence is TGCAGCGTTCTGGGGGTTTCAGGGGGGAACACTGAAGCTTTCTTT. Translating it yields CSVLGVSGGNTEAFF.

The J gene is TRBJ1-1, the V gene TRBV11-2; 9 bases match TRBD1. With V trimmed by 0 bases and J by 3 bases, 5 bases remained unmatched. The V gene's germline CDR1 is SGHAT and CDR2 FQNNGV. CDR3 length: 16 amino acids. The CDR3 DNA reads as TGTGCCAGCAGCTTAGATCACGGACAGGGGTACACTGAAGCTTTCTTT. The encoded protein is CASSLDHGQGYTEAFF.

The J gene is TRBJ1-1, the V gene TRBV21-1; TRBD1, the table's D call, was not compared with the DNA. TRBV21-1 is described as a pseudogene. The CDR3 runs to 13 residues. DNA for the CDR3: TGTGCCAGCAGCAAACAGGAGAACACTGAAGCTTTCTTT. Protein sequence: CASSKQENTEAFF.

This rearrangement joins TRBV10-3 to TRBJ1-2, with a possible D match to TRBD1 (6 bases). Trimming stripped 0 bases from V and 4 bases from J, with 12 bases between. The CDR3 has 15 residues. Per germline, CDR1 ENHRY and CDR2 SYGVKD. CDR3 residues: CAISESPDSIYGYTF. The CDR3 bases are TGTGCCATCAGTGAGTCCCCGGACAGCATCTATGGCTACACCTTC.

Comment on this clone: The sample carries other DNA sequences with the same CDR3. This chain joins TRBV27 and TRBJ2-7; the D gene is possibly TRBD1 (6 bases). V lost 4 bases to trimming and J lost 3 bases, with 13 bases between them. The germline V gene encodes CDR1 MNHEY and CDR2 SMNVEV (reference sequence). CDR3 length equals 14 residues. The CDR3 DNA sequence: TGTGCCAGCAGTTATGGGACAAACCACTACGAGCAGTACTTC. It yields the protein CASSYGTNHYEQYF.

The chain links TRBV27 to TRBJ2-2; a possible D gene is TRBD2 (5 bases). Germline values: CDR1 MNHEY, CDR2 SMNVEV (reference sequence). V lost 3 bases to trimming and J lost 2 bases, with 13 bases between them. The CDR3 is made up of 16 amino acids. CDR3 nucleotide sequence: TGTGCCAGCAGTTTGGTTGAGAGGGCAAACACCGGGGAGCTGTTTTTT. Translation gives CASSLVERANTGELFF.

The chain recombines TRBV5-1 with TRBJ2-1; TRBD2 might be the D (6 bases). Germline V gene data show CDR1 as SGHRS and CDR2 as YFSETQ. The CDR3 contains 13 residues. V was pared by 0 bases and J by 7 bases, with 8 bases between. The CDR3 nucleotides read TGCGCCAGCAGCTTGGATGGGACTAATGAGCAGTTCTTC. Its translation is CASSLDGTNEQFF.

This sequence joins TRBV2 and TRBJ1-4; 8 bases are a match to TRBD1. The CDR3 length is 16 residues. V lost 8 bases and J lost 0; bases outside the gene matches: 8. From germline, CDR1 is SNHLY and CDR2 FYNNEI. CDR3 loop: CASGRTGFPTNEKLFF. In DNA form, the CDR3 reads TGTGCCAGCGGAAGGACAGGGTTCCCAACTAATGAAAAACTGTTTTTT.

This chain uses TRBV29-1 with TRBJ1-2; D gene unclear. The CDR3 has 12 residues. The V end lost 4 bases, the J end lost 3 bases, and 9 bases lay between the germline ends. CDR1 is SQVTM, CDR2 ANQGSEA, per germline. CDR3: CSVVRVDYGYTF. DNA of the CDR3: TGCAGCGTTGTGAGGGTGGACTATGGCTACACCTTC.

As for this clone: Different DNA sequences within this sample yield the same CDR3. The rearrangement uses TRBV5-6 and TRBJ2-7; a weak D match, TRBD2 (5 bases). The CDR3 length is 14 residues. Trimming stripped 3 bases from V and 0 bases from J, with 10 bases between. The germline V gene encodes CDR1 SGHDT and CDR2 YYEEEE. The CDR3 nucleotides are TGTGCCAGCAGCTGGAGCGGTAGCTCCTACGAGCAGTACTTC. Translated: CASSWSGSSYEQYF.

The chain links TRBV27 to TRBJ2-1, with TRBD2 matching 7 bases. CDR1 and CDR2 from the germline V gene are MNHEY and SMNVEV (reference sequence). The junction had 19 bases not matched to a gene; V was cut back by 6 bases and J by 5 bases. The CDR3 is 18 residues long. In DNA form, the CDR3 reads TGTGCCAGCAGCCATCAGGCGGGAGAAGTTATCAGGGACAATGAGCAGTTCTTC. The encoded protein is CASSHQAGEVIRDNEQFF.

The rearrangement uses TRBV5-6 and TRBJ2-5, with 8 bases matching TRBD2. CDR1 and CDR2 from the germline V gene are SGHDT and YYEEEE. The CDR3 extends over 13 amino acids. V gave up 4 bases and J gave up 5 bases; unmatched junction bases: 4. CDR3 in amino acids: CASSPTSEETQYF. DNA for the CDR3: TGTGCCAGCAGCCCGACTAGCGAGGAGACCCAGTACTTC.